This passage covers 7 T cell receptor beta chains from one sample sequenced in a study of T cell responses to AZD1222 COVID-19 vaccine. Profiled with immunoSEQ multiplex PCR; TCRdb holds only in-frame clones, not every one. The sample lists roughly 110,000 clones; roughly 90% were seen once. The specimen was peripheral blood, collected on day 0 of AZD1222 vaccination. The receptor source for this set is an adult in good health.

This chain joins TRBV12-3 or TRBV12-4 and TRBJ2-1; TRBD2 aligns across 10 bases. V was clipped by 6 bases and J by 12 bases; unmatched bases: 8. The CDR3 runs to 13 residues. The chain's CDR3 is CASSGGAGGVQFF. DNA for the CDR3: TGTGCCAGCAGCGGGGGAGCGGGAGGGGTGCAGTTCTTC.

The chain has TRBV11-3 and TRBJ1-4; D unresolved. The CDR3 runs to 16 residues. Trimming took 1 base from V and 0 from J, leaving 9 bases between them. Germline CDR1 is SGHNT and CDR2 is YENEEA. CDR3 loop: CASSLGAVSTNEKLFF. CDR3 bases: TGTGCCAGCAGCTTAGGAGCCGTATCAACTAATGAAAAACTGTTTTTT.

The chain uses TRBV6-5 and TRBJ1-1; D gene unclear. The CDR3 sequence is 13 residues long. Germline V gene lookup returns CDR1 MNHEY and CDR2 SVGAGI. With 0 bases removed from V and 8 bases from J, the gap between germline ends came to 10 bases. The chain's CDR3 is CASSYSEGREAFF. The CDR3 DNA sequence: TGTGCCAGCAGTTACTCGGAGGGCAGGGAAGCTTTCTTT.

This rearrangement joins TRBV15 to TRBJ2-7; D gene ambiguous. Trimming pared 0 bases from V and 4 bases from J, leaving 7 bases between. The CDR3 has 13 residues. The germline CDR1 and CDR2 sequences are LNHNV and YYDKDF (reference sequence). CDR3 amino acids: CATSRDAAYEQYF. The CDR3 bases are TGTGCCACCAGCAGAGATGCAGCGTACGAGCAGTACTTC.

The chain employs TRBV19 and TRBJ1-2, with a possible D match to TRBD1 (5 bases). Trimming shortened V by 3 bases and J by 5 bases, and 10 bases separated the two germline ends. The CDR3 spans 13 residues. Germline-derived CDR1 and CDR2 are LNHDA and SQIVND (reference sequence). The CDR3 region is CASSMFREYGYTF. The CDR3 nucleotides are TGTGCCAGTAGTATGTTCAGGGAGTATGGCTACACCTTC.

This chain joins TRBV10-3 and TRBJ2-1; D is possibly TRBD1 (6 bases). There are 13 residues in the CDR3. Germline V gene data show CDR1 as ENHRY and CDR2 as SYGVKD. V was pared by 5 bases and J by 6 bases, with 11 bases between. The CDR3 sequence: CAISLDRRNEQFF. In DNA, the CDR3 is TGTGCCATCAGTTTAGACAGGCGCAATGAGCAGTTCTTC.

A few counts support this clone. The rearrangement uses TRBV11-2 and TRBJ1-2; D gene uncertain. V lost 1 base, J lost 2 bases, and 11 bases lay in between. The length of the CDR3 is 15 residues. Germline CDR1 SGHAT, CDR2 FQNNGV. The CDR3 sequence is CASSLVVGWNYGYTF. The CDR3 bases are TGTGCCAGCAGCTTAGTGGTAGGGTGGAACTATGGCTACACCTTC. Combining the CDR3 with reference TRBV11-2 and TRBJ1-2 gives the whole variable domain EAGVAQSPRYKIIEKRQSVAFWCNPISGHATLYWYQQILGQGPKLLIQFQNNGVVDDSQLPKDRFSAERLKGVDSTLKIQPAKLEDSAVYLCASSLVVGWNYGYTFGSGTRLTVV.